This T cell receptor beta chain came from a study of blood T cell repertoires in COVID-19. In the study overall: Samples representing acute and convalescent COVID-19 were sourced from the United States, Italy and Spain.

Per the original methods: It was from reference gene primer amplification that nucleated cell counts were estimated. The method was immunoSEQ multiplex PCR; TCRdb's version includes in-frame clones alone and lacks a portion of them. V and J calls and clone size come straight from that table; D and trimming were deduced from the DNA. This table holds 200,000 to 300,000 clones, over 70% found once. Germline CDR1 LNHNV, CDR2 YYDKDF (reference sequence). CDR3 length equals 15 residues. The V end lost 0 bases, the J end lost 1 base, and 9 bases lay between the germline ends. The TCR originated in a middle-aged man with acute or convalescent COVID-19. Sequenced: peripheral blood. The chain employs TRBV15 and TRBJ1-1; D might be TRBD1 (5 bases). CDR3 sequence (DNA): TGTGCCACCAGCAGAGATCGAAGGGGGAACACTGAAGCTTTCTTT. Amino acid sequence: CATSRDRRGNTEAFF.